This T cell receptor beta chain was documented in a study of patients and donors after allogeneic stem cell transplantation (dated by TCRdb to about 2020). This clonotype was observed at least ten times. The antigen it binds to is not known. The record has no base qualities; no much larger clone is one base away. Clipping removes 3 bases from V and 11 bases from J, with 8 as the unmatched junction base count. From a lookup of the germline V gene, CDR1 and CDR2 are SGHDT and YYEEEE. The CDR3 numbers 14 residues from cysteine through phenylalanine. The entry retains the CDR3 DNA only, 42 bases that are in frame from base 1. The library was made by RT-PCR. The reads were generated on a NextSeq 550. TCRdb ran its own pipeline on the public reads, namely fastp trimming at Q25 and MiXCR clone calling, and kept in-frame beta chains. Every distinct CDR3 protein forms one entry, paired with its most common genes and DNA. This sample comprises hundreds of thousands of distinct CDR3 sequences, around an eighth of them detected only once. The ten top clones hold roughly 11% of the sample.

The chain is assembled from TRBV5-6 and TRBJ1-1; 12 of the junction bases match TRBD1. The material sequenced was blood, either unsorted or a sorted T cell fraction (not recorded which). This clonotype was sampled from a human donor who was either an allogeneic HSCT recipient or a stem cell or donor lymphocyte infusion donor (not recorded which). It is not recorded whose cells these are; they may come from a transplant donor. The base sequence is TGTGCCAGCAGCTGGGGACAGGGGGCGACCGGTGCTTTCTTT. It encodes CASSWGQGATGAFF.